The T cell receptor (beta chain) under discussion was sequenced for a study of blood T cell repertoires in COVID-19. V lost 1 base and J lost 3, with 16 bases in between. The germline V gene has CDR1 SGHTA and CDR2 FQGNSA. This CDR3 contains 16 residues. Libraries were prepared by immunoSEQ multiplex PCR; TCRdb keeps only in-frame clonotypes and omits some of them. The table has around 280,000 clones, around 88% seen once. The rearrangement uses TRBV7-2 and TRBJ2-7; D is perhaps TRBD2 (6 bases). This TCR derives from a middle-aged woman who had recovered from COVID-19. Material for sequencing was PBMCs or T cells enriched from blood (not recorded which). CDR3 DNA sequence: TGTGCCAGCAGCTTAGACAAGGAAAGCGGGTTCTACGAGCAGTACTTC. Translation gives CASSLDKESGFYEQYF.